The table lists the clone carrying this TCR beta chain with a few counts. This sample is drawn from a study of blood T cell repertoires in COVID-19. Overall study context: COVID-19 samples, acute and convalescent, were from the United States, Italy and Spain. T cells, B-cell-depleted T cells, or PBMCs provided the cDNA or gDNA that served as material.

Per the study methods: For nucleated cells, counts were estimated from reference gene primer amplification. Measured with immunoSEQ multiplex PCR; TCRdb has only the in-frame clones, and not every one. V and J calls and clone size are given by that table; D and trimming were obtained from the DNA. The sample contains about 150,000 clones, 80% of which appear only once. The CDR3 covers 14 residues. Germline-derived CDR1 and CDR2 are LNHDA and SQIVND (reference sequence). V lost 9 bases and J lost 3, with 15 bases in between. This TCR was sampled from a woman aged 45-65 years with acute or convalescent COVID-19. The chain links TRBV19 to TRBJ2-1; D may be TRBD2 (5 bases). Sequenced sample: peripheral blood. The CDR3 region is CASTSGMDYNEQFF. For the CDR3, the DNA is TGTGCCAGCACTTCCGGGATGGACTACAATGAGCAGTTCTTC.